This T cell receptor beta chain emerged from a study of T cells after yellow fever vaccination. Study overall: Preparation of fractions with low cell numbers was performed using SMART-Seq v4 Ultra Low Input.

TCRdb independently ran MiXCR on the 5' RACE reads; one entry per CDR3 protein. This table has roughly 500,000 distinct CDR3 sequences, over 15% appearing once. The sequence was obtained from a man aged 25 to 40 who received the YFV17D yellow fever vaccine. The specimen comprised PBMCs, sampled 15 days after the yellow fever booster vaccination.

The CDR3 DNA is TGCAGTGCTAGGCGGGGGGCAGCCGAACGGCCCCAGCATTTT. Translated, it gives CSARRGAAERPQHF. V is TRBV20-1 and J is TRBJ1-5, with D possibly matching TRBD1 (6 bases). Per the germline V gene, CDR1 is DFQATT and CDR2 is SNEGSKA (reference sequence). The germline V and J ends were trimmed by 3 bases and 9 bases, with 18 bases remaining between them. The length of the CDR3 is 14 residues.